This T cell receptor (beta chain) emerged from a study of T cells after yellow fever vaccination (dated by TCRdb to between 2019 and 2020). A note on the overall study: The SMART-Seq v4 Ultra Low Input RNA kit was used to prepare libraries from fractions with low cell numbers. Two healthy male donors, one aged 18 to 30 and one aged 30 to 39 years, were included in the cohort. To track T-cell clones before and after primary and booster YFV17D yellow fever vaccination, bulk TCR alpha and beta repertoires were sequenced longitudinally. Blood was drawn at multiple timepoints before and after primary and secondary immunization, with bulk PBMC replicates and cell subsets isolated. Overall study outcomes, separate from this receptor: Because the study included only a couple of donors, the extent to which the findings can be generalized is limited. Most clones expanded after primary vaccination were re-detected after the booster (around 96% of CD4 and more than 70% of CD8), suggesting broad memory maintenance. The secondary T-cell response was weaker than the primary response but faster, peaking on day 5 instead of day 15. Because abundant contaminating clonotypes from the bulk population could be contained in FACS-sorted repertoires, computational filtering was required. A small fraction of clonotypes appeared in both the CD4 and CD8 compartments, likely as a result of convergent recombination.

The treatment or condition tag for this specimen amounts to: live attenuated yellow fever vaccine strain. At every blood-draw timepoint, two biological replicates of bulk PBMCs were collected. A standard Ficoll-Paque protocol was used to isolate PBMCs from peripheral blood. RNA was extracted with TriZol from bulk PBMCs, CD4 and CD8 fractions, and dextramer-positive and dextramer-negative fractions. Synthesis of TCR cDNA relied on 5'RACE template switching, a step that introduced a universal primer site along with unique molecular identifiers. Priming of cDNA synthesis was performed from both the TCR alpha and TCR beta constant segments. Two PCR steps were used to amplify libraries, with sample barcodes and sequencing adapters being added in the second step. Sequencing of libraries was performed on Illumina HiSeq 2500 (2x100 bp) or NovaSeq (2x150 bp). Concerning the study's data processing: Demultiplexing of reads and collapsing into UMI consensus sequences were performed with MIGEC, and V(D)J alignment was carried out with MiXCR. Using edgeR on replicate PBMC samples, clonotypes were called vaccine-responding if FDR was below 0.01 and the log2 fold change was above 5 up to day 15. Bulk clonotypes were assigned CD4 or CD8 identity according to which sequenced CD4 or CD8 repertoire held them at higher abundance. TCRdb passed the public sequencing reads through fastp at Q25 and MiXCR, retaining productive beta sequences. Every entry covers one CDR3 protein and lists the most common genes and DNA from its rows. Clone size and V and J calls follow TCRdb, not the original study. The table for this sample lists fewer than 350,000 distinct CDR3 sequences; roughly 8.7% of them were counted only once. About a sixth of the sample rests with the top ten.

A few counts support this clonotype. Its antigen is still unknown. No base quality values were provided; no much bigger clone lies one nucleotide off. The V end gives up 3 bases and the J end 1 base, leaving 6 bases in the junction not matched to a gene. The cysteine opens and the phenylalanine closes a CDR3 of 15 amino acids. Solely the CDR3 DNA is kept, with 45 bases framed from the first base. The chain was built from TRBV12-3 or TRBV12-4 and TRBJ2-7, with 7 bases matching TRBD2. The clonotype was recovered from a man aged 18 to 29 who received the YFV17D yellow fever vaccine. The sample consisted of PBMCs, taken on the day of the first yellow fever vaccination. The nucleotides read TGTGCCAGCAGTTTTTGGGAGGGAGCATCCTACGAGCAGTACTTC. Translated, this gives CASSFWEGASYEQYF.